What follows are 26 T cell receptor beta chains derived from one specimen sequenced in a study of blood T cell repertoires in COVID-19. The table came from immunoSEQ multiplex PCR; TCRdb's copy has only in-frame clones and leaves some out. Here the sample spans under 250,000 clones, 86% being singletons. Sequencing was performed on peripheral blood. The receptors were gathered from an elderly woman with COVID-19, enrolled during active disease.

The V and J genes are TRBV30 and TRBJ2-5, with D uncertain. This CDR3 spans 13 amino acids. Trimming cost V 1 base and J 0 bases, with 6 bases left between them. CDR1 is GTSNPN and CDR2 is SVGIG in the germline V gene (reference sequence). In DNA, the CDR3 is TGTGCCTGGAGTGGGAGCTACCAAGAGACCCAGTACTTC. This translates into CAWSGSYQETQYF.

The CDR3 DNA sequence: TGTGCCACCAGCAGTCGGACAGGGGATCGTTCCTATAATTCACCCCTCCACTTT. It codes for CATSSRTGDRSYNSPLHF. The genes are TRBV15 and TRBJ1-6, with 9 bases fitting TRBD1. This CDR3 has 18 amino acids. V was clipped by 3 bases and J by 1 base; unmatched bases: 7. Per germline, CDR1 LNHNV and CDR2 YYDKDF (reference sequence).

The chain employs TRBV5-1 and TRBJ2-5, with 8 bases fitting TRBD1. This CDR3 has 16 amino acids. CDR1 is SGHRS and CDR2 is YFSETQ in the germline V gene. V lost 4 bases to trimming and J lost 3 bases; unmatched junction nucleotides: 11. The CDR3 DNA is TGCGCCAGCAGCCGAGGGACAGGCGGCTGGGAAGAGACCCAGTACTTC. Residues: CASSRGTGGWEETQYF.

This clone was seen once. The CDR3 nucleotides read TGTGCCAGCAGTGAACTGAGCTCCTATAATTCACCCCTCCACTTT. Residues: CASSELSSYNSPLHF. The rearrangement links TRBV2 to TRBJ1-6; no clear D. Deletions cut 2 bases from V and 0 bases from J, with 5 bases between. Germline CDR1 and CDR2: SNHLY and FYNNEI. CDR3 length: 15 residues.

The chain is built from TRBV5-1 and TRBJ1-5; 7 bases match TRBD1. This CDR3 is built from 14 residues. CDR1 is SGHRS and CDR2 is YFSETQ in the germline V gene. After removal of 4 bases from V and 6 bases from J, the junction contained 7 bases not matched to a gene. The CDR3 loop is CASSPGTEGQPQHF. Here the CDR3 DNA reads TGCGCCAGCAGCCCGGGGACAGAAGGTCAGCCCCAGCATTTT. Based on the CDR3 plus reference TRBV5-1 and TRBJ1-5, the full variable domain is KAGVTQTPRYLIKTRGQQVTLSCSPISGHRSVSWYQQTPGQGLQFLFEYFSETQRNKGNFPGRFSGRQFSNSRSEMNVSTLELGDSALYLCASSPGTEGQPQHFGDGTRLSIL.

This clone was picked up one time. The J gene is TRBJ2-3, the V gene TRBV18; 10 positions match TRBD1. In germline, CDR1 is KGHSH, CDR2 LQKENI. CDR3 length equals 15 residues. Trimming cost V 6 bases and J 4 bases; bases outside gene matches: 7. CDR3 residues: CASSRGTGDSDTQYF. The DNA for the CDR3 is TGTGCCAGCTCCCGCGGGACAGGGGACTCAGATACGCAGTATTTT.

This sequence joins TRBV7-2 and TRBJ1-5; D call uncertain. The CDR3 is 15 amino acids. Between the trimmed V and J ends, which lost 2 bases and 6 bases, there was a span of 14 bases. Looked up from germline, CDR1 is SGHTA and CDR2 is FQGNSA. CDR3 amino acids: CASSLRGILSQPQHF. As DNA, the CDR3 is TGTGCCAGCAGCTTACGCGGGATATTAAGTCAGCCCCAGCATTTT.

The CDR3 here is CASSPRLLLTSTDTQYF. The CDR3 DNA is TGTGCCAGCTCACCACGACTACTTCTTACTAGCACAGATACGCAGTATTTT. The rearrangement joins TRBV18 to TRBJ2-3, with D possibly being TRBD2 (5 bases). The germline CDR1 and CDR2 sequences are KGHSH and LQKENI. This CDR3 contains 17 residues. V was cut by 1 base and J by 0 bases, with 14 bases left in between.

The CDR3 protein is CASSARTSGTINFAGANVLTF. For the CDR3, the DNA is TGTGCCAGCAGCGCCCGGACTAGCGGGACTATTAATTTCGCGGGGGCCAACGTCCTGACTTTC. The rearrangement uses TRBV21-1 and TRBJ2-6; the D call of TRBD2 is as the table states it, not checked on the DNA. TRBV21-1 is recorded as a pseudogene. The CDR3 covers 21 residues.

V usage is TRBV28 and J usage is TRBJ1-5, with D possibly matching TRBD1 (6 bases). Germline values: CDR1 MDHEN, CDR2 SYDVKM. The CDR3 spans 16 residues. V was pared by 3 bases and J by 1 base, with 13 bases between. This chain's CDR3 is CASSLFRGLSNQPQHF. CDR3 DNA sequence: TGTGCCAGCAGTTTGTTCAGGGGATTAAGCAATCAGCCCCAGCATTTT.

This chain connects TRBV2 to TRBJ2-2, with 9 nucleotides matching TRBD2. The CDR3 has 16 amino acids. Looked up from germline, CDR1 is SNHLY and CDR2 is FYNNEI. Trimming at V came to 3 bases and at J to 7 bases, leaving 9 bases not matched to a gene. The CDR3 DNA follows: TGTGCCAGCAGTGAGGACGAGGCGGGGGGGATCGGGGAGCTGTTTTTT. Translation gives CASSEDEAGGIGELFF.

V is TRBV7-9 and J is TRBJ2-2; D uncertain. The CDR3 extends over 14 amino acids. CDR1 SEHNR and CDR2 FQNEAQ come from the germline V gene (reference sequence). Trimming removed 5 bases from V and 6 bases from J, with 13 bases in between. The CDR3 region has the DNA TGTGCCAGCAGCCCGAGAGTCGGAGCCGGGGAGCTGTTTTTT. Its translation: CASSPRVGAGELFF.

This clone was recorded only once. The chain employs TRBV28 and TRBJ2-5, with D perhaps TRBD1 (6 bases). The germline V and J ends were trimmed by 2 bases and 1 base, with 11 bases remaining between them. This CDR3 is 15 amino acids long. Germline V gene lookup returns CDR1 MDHEN and CDR2 SYDVKM. The CDR3 sequence: CASSLSARGQETQYF. The CDR3 DNA reads TGTGCCAGCAGTTTAAGCGCCAGGGGCCAAGAGACCCAGTACTTC.

This sequence joins TRBV5-4 and TRBJ1-2; maybe TRBD1 (6 bases). The V end lost 5 bases, the J end lost 3 bases, and 14 bases lay between the germline ends. This CDR3 spans 14 amino acids. CDR1 SGHNT and CDR2 YYREEE come from the germline V gene (reference sequence). The CDR3 sequence is CASSLVGGHYGYTF. The CDR3 DNA is TGTGCCAGCAGTCTCGTGGGGGGGCACTATGGCTACACCTTC.

This clone was observed once. This chain's CDR3 is CASSPGGPIYTEAFF. In DNA form, the CDR3 reads TGTGCCAGCAGCCCCGGGGGGCCGATATACACTGAAGCTTTCTTT. The chain links TRBV7-2 to TRBJ1-1, with D possibly being TRBD1 (6 bases). The CDR3 consists of 15 residues. V dropped 5 bases and J dropped 3 bases, with 16 bases sitting between them. Germline V gene lookup returns CDR1 SGHTA and CDR2 FQGNSA.

V is TRBV19 and J is TRBJ2-1, with TRBD2 as a possible D gene (5 bases). The V gene's germline CDR1 is LNHDA and CDR2 SQIVND (reference sequence). The V gene lost 3 bases and the J gene lost 6 bases, with 6 bases spanning the gap. The CDR3 sequence is 12 residues long. This CDR3 is CASSIGGNEQFF. The CDR3 DNA is TGTGCCAGTAGTATTGGAGGCAATGAGCAGTTCTTC.

This sequence joins TRBV15 and TRBJ2-3; the match to TRBD2 covers 10 bases. The length of the CDR3 is 14 residues. V trimming: 6 bases; J trimming: 4 bases; junction bases outside the gene matches: 4. Germline CDR1 reads LNHNV; CDR2 reads YYDKDF (reference sequence). The CDR3 loop is CATSTSGTSDTQYF. CDR3 in DNA: TGTGCCACCAGTACTAGCGGGACCTCAGATACGCAGTATTTT.

The chain has TRBV7-9 and TRBJ1-5; D gene uncertain. With 5 bases removed from V and 2 bases from J, the gap between germline ends came to 13 bases. The CDR3 runs 15 residues. CDR1 SEHNR and CDR2 FQNEAQ come from the germline V gene (reference sequence). The CDR3: CASSPSRQGNQPQHF. The DNA for the CDR3 is TGTGCCAGCAGCCCGTCCAGGCAGGGCAATCAGCCCCAGCATTTT.

The chain joins TRBV6-5 to TRBJ1-1; D uncertain. V lost 8 bases and J 4 bases, leaving 17 bases between the germline ends. The CDR3 runs 14 residues. CDR1 and CDR2 (germline): MNHEY, SVGAGI. CDR3 DNA sequence: TGTGCCAGCGTGTTCCCCGGGAAAGGCACTGAAGCTTTCTTT. Encoded protein: CASVFPGKGTEAFF.

The V and J genes are TRBV6-4 and TRBJ1-5; weak D call: TRBD1 (5 bases). Between the trimmed V and J ends, which lost 3 bases and 4 bases, there was a span of 7 bases. This CDR3 region has 13 residues. In germline, CDR1 is MRHNA, CDR2 SNTAGT. The CDR3 region is CASSEEGNQPQHF. The CDR3, as DNA: TGTGCCAGCAGTGAGGAGGGGAATCAGCCCCAGCATTTT.

The chain employs TRBV30 and TRBJ2-5, with D perhaps TRBD1 (5 bases). Trimming removed 4 bases from V and 5 bases from J, with 20 bases in between. Germline V lookup: CDR1 GTSNPN, CDR2 SVGIG (reference sequence). The CDR3 loop spans 15 amino acids. The CDR3 sequence is CAWKEWGRPGETQYF. The DNA of the CDR3 is TGTGCCTGGAAGGAGTGGGGCAGGCCCGGGGAGACCCAGTACTTC.

The chain is built from TRBV10-2 and TRBJ2-3; D not certain. V lost 7 bases, J lost 0 bases, and 8 bases lay in between. Germline V CDR1 and CDR2: WSHSY, SAAADI. CDR3 length: 13 amino acids. Here the CDR3 DNA reads TGCGCCAGCACCTTTACTAGCACAGATACGCAGTATTTT. Amino acid sequence: CASTFTSTDTQYF.

This sequence joins TRBV6-6 and TRBJ1-4; D may be TRBD1 (5 bases). CDR3 length: 15 residues. V was cut by 2 bases and J by 3 bases, with 10 bases left in between. CDR1 MNHNY and CDR2 SVGAGI come from the germline V gene (reference sequence). CDR3 sequence: CASSYLGAANEKLFF. CDR3 nucleotide sequence: TGTGCCAGCAGTTACCTTGGGGCAGCTAATGAAAAACTGTTTTTT.

CDR3 sequence: CASSLSGRGDEQYV. CDR3 nucleotides: TGTGCCAGCAGCCTATCGGGCAGGGGAGACGAGCAGTACGTC. The rearrangement uses TRBV7-2 and TRBJ2-7; tentative D call: TRBD1 (6 bases). V lost 5 bases and J 5 bases, leaving 16 bases between the germline ends. This CDR3 has 14 amino acids. Germline loops: CDR1 SGHTA, CDR2 FQGNSA.

The V call is TRBV9, the J call TRBJ1-2; 9 bases line up with TRBD1. V lost 3 bases, J lost 1 base, and 10 bases stayed unmatched. This CDR3 has 17 residues. Germline CDR1 and CDR2: SGDLS and YYNGEE. CDR3 bases: TGTGCCAGCAGCGCGCATTCGAGGGACAGGGTTAACTATGGCTACACCTTC. Translated, it gives CASSAHSRDRVNYGYTF.

The chain is built from TRBV5-4 and TRBJ1-2; 12 nucleotides agree with TRBD1. The trim removed 4 bases at V and 1 base at J, leaving 5 bases unmatched. Germline V gene lookup returns CDR1 SGHNT and CDR2 YYREEE (reference sequence). CDR3 length equals 16 residues. The CDR3: CASSPGTGGFNYGYTF. CDR3 nucleotides: TGTGCCAGCAGCCCAGGGACAGGGGGCTTTAACTATGGCTACACCTTC.